The 20 T cell receptor beta chains presented below share a single source sample, sequenced in a study (dated by TCRdb to about 2015). The library was prepared using 5' RACE. The instrument given in TCRdb is Illumina MiSeq. TCRdb applied fastp at Q25 and MiXCR to the public reads, then kept only in-frame beta chains. A single entry per CDR3 protein holds the most common genes and DNA from its merged rows. Counted in this sample were some 54,000 distinct CDR3 sequences; more than 15% of them appeared once. The biggest ten clones account for 2% to 2.5% of the sample. The sample was naive CD4+ T cells sorted from blood. The cell subset or site label on this specimen signifies: naive CD4+ T cells, CD4+CD45RA+CD25-. These receptors were collected from a female donor with breast cancer.

This clonotype was counted only a few times. J is TRBJ2-1 and V is TRBV5-1, with 7 bases matching TRBD1. With 3 bases clipped from V and 9 bases from J, the junction kept 9 bases outside the gene matches. Germline V gene sequence: CDR1 SGHRS, CDR2 YFSETQ. CDR3 length equals 14 residues. The CDR3 DNA reads as TGCGCCAGCAGCTCCGGGACCGCAGGGGGTGAGCAGTTCTTC. Translating it yields CASSSGTAGGEQFF.

This clonotype was observed a few times. The chain carries TRBV20-1 and TRBJ2-1, with TRBD2 matching over 12 bases. Germline V CDR1 and CDR2: DFQATT, SNEGSKA (reference sequence). The CDR3 runs 16 residues. The V segment lost 0 bases and the J segment 10 bases; nucleotides outside the gene matches: 10. The DNA of the CDR3 is TGCAGTGCTAGAGATCCAGCGACTAGCGGGAGAGGCGAGCAGTTCTTC. Protein product: CSARDPATSGRGEQFF.

This clonotype was seen ten or more times. The CDR3 spells CATSRGTGSSEKLFF. The DNA for the CDR3 is TGTGCCACCAGCAGAGGAACAGGTAGTTCGGAAAAACTGTTTTTT. The chain recombines TRBV15 with TRBJ1-4, with D maybe TRBD1 (5 bases). This CDR3 is built from 15 residues. V lost 1 base to trimming and J lost 8 bases, with 14 bases between them. Germline V gene lookup returns CDR1 LNHNV and CDR2 YYDKDF (reference sequence).

This clonotype was observed many times. The chain uses TRBV12-3 or TRBV12-4 and TRBJ2-1, with 7 bases that match TRBD1. After removal of 4 bases from V and 15 bases from J, the junction contained 6 bases not matched to a gene. The CDR3 spans 11 residues. The DNA for the CDR3 is TGTGCCAGCAGTTCCGGGACAGAGAGGTTCTTC. This gives the protein CASSSGTERFF.

This clonotype was seen a handful of times. The chain recombines TRBV7-9 with TRBJ2-7; 7 bases line up with TRBD1. The V and J ends lost 4 bases and 6 bases, in that order; junction bases with no gene match: 9. Germline assignment: CDR1 SEHNR and CDR2 FQNEAQ (reference sequence). The CDR3 loop spans 14 amino acids. CDR3 sequence reads: CASSSFSSGGEQYF. CDR3 bases: TGTGCCAGCAGCTCCTTTTCTTCAGGGGGCGAGCAGTACTTC. Full variable domain (outside the CDR3, taken from reference TRBV7-9 and TRBJ2-7): DTGVSQNPRHKITKRGQNVTFRCDPISEHNRLYWYRQTLGQGPEFLTYFQNEAQLEKSRLLSDRFSAERPKGSFSTLEIQRTEQGDSAMYLCASSSFSSGGEQYFGPGTRLTVT.

The sample holds a few counts of this clonotype. The chain couples TRBV6-2 or TRBV6-3 to TRBJ2-2, with D maybe TRBD1 (5 bases). Germline V gene sequence: CDR1 MNHEY, CDR2 SVGEGT. V was shortened by 8 bases and J by 3 bases, with 16 bases between the two germline ends. The CDR3 has 15 amino acids. The CDR3 coding sequence is TGTGCCAGCCTAGGGGCTAGTCAATACACCGGGGAGCTGTTTTTT. Protein sequence: CASLGASQYTGELFF.

This clonotype was counted many times. The chain recombines TRBV6-1 with TRBJ1-1; 8 positions agree with TRBD1. The CDR3 is 12 residues long. Germline-derived CDR1 and CDR2 are MNHNS and SASEGT. J lost 4 bases, V lost 10 bases, and 5 bases had no gene match. Written as DNA, the CDR3 is TGTGCCACCAGGGGGCCTAGCACTGAAGCTTTCTTT. Its protein is CATRGPSTEAFF.

For this clonotype: It is unclear where the CDR3 begins or ends on the DNA, so no DNA is shown, and the CDR3 is as TCRdb lists it. The chain has TRBV29-1 and TRBJ2-1; the table's D call, TRBD2, has no DNA check behind it. Germline V CDR1 and CDR2: SQVTM, ANQGSEA. The CDR3 region is 15 residues in length, termini included. CDR3 sequence: CSVASGSASYNERFF.

Turning to this clonotype: This may stem from a read error, because a much larger clone lies one nucleotide away. The rearrangement links TRBV5-1 to TRBJ2-7, with unresolved D. CDR1 and CDR2 (germline): SGHRS, YFSETQ. Between the trimmed V and J ends, which lost 4 bases and 2 bases, there was a span of 7 bases. This CDR3 contains 12 residues. The CDR3 region has the DNA TGCGCCAGCAGCGTCAGAACCTACGAGCAGTACTTC. Residues: CASSVRTYEQYF.

In this sample, this clonotype turned up a few times. The chain couples TRBV7-2 to TRBJ2-7; TRBD1 matches at 10 bases. V lost 6 bases and J lost 4; bases outside the gene matches: 9. Per the germline V gene, CDR1 is SGHTA and CDR2 is FQGNSA. This CDR3 is built from 15 residues. CDR3 DNA: TGTGCCAGCAGGATAAGACAGGGGGCCTGGTACGAGCAGTACTTC. Encoded protein: CASRIRQGAWYEQYF.

A few counts support this clonotype. A much larger clone differs by one base, so this may be a read error. A read error is likely, as this CDR3 ends without the conserved phenylalanine or tryptophan. The CDR3 spells CASSSVNTGANVLTS. The CDR3 DNA reads TGTGCCAGCAGCTCTGTGAACACTGGGGCCAACGTCCTGACTTCC. This chain links TRBV7-6 with TRBJ2-6, with no clear D. Deletions cut 4 bases from V and 2 bases from J, with 9 bases between. The length of the CDR3 is 15 residues. Germline CDR1 SGHVS, CDR2 FNYEAQ.

This clonotype was seen ten or more times. This sequence joins TRBV20-1 and TRBJ2-1; D possibly corresponds to TRBD2 (6 bases). Trimming took 3 bases from V and 3 from J, leaving 12 bases between them. This CDR3 contains 14 residues. Germline CDR1 DFQATT, CDR2 SNEGSKA (reference sequence). The CDR3 reads CSASSVSGYNEQFF. CDR3 DNA sequence: TGCAGTGCTAGCAGTGTTAGCGGCTACAATGAGCAGTTCTTC.

Note on this clonotype: This may be a read error: a much more frequent sequence differs by one nucleotide. CDR3 region: CASSRDSTSESADTQYF. CDR3 DNA sequence: TGCGCCAGCAGCCGGGACAGCACTAGCGAGAGTGCAGATACGCAGTATTTT. J is TRBJ2-3 and V is TRBV5-1; D assignment may be TRBD1 or TRBD2 (7 bases each). The CDR3 consists of 17 residues. Germline CDR1 and CDR2: SGHRS and YFSETQ. V dropped 4 bases and J dropped 4 bases, with 22 bases sitting between them.

This clonotype has more than one count but fewer than ten. This chain joins TRBV4-2 and TRBJ2-7, with D unresolved. Germline CDR1 is LGHNA and CDR2 is YNFKEQ. The CDR3 has 15 amino acids. With 0 bases removed from V and 0 bases from J, the gap between germline ends came to 9 bases. The CDR3 protein is CASSQELYGSYEQYF. The CDR3 nucleotides are TGTGCCAGCAGCCAAGAACTGTATGGCTCCTACGAGCAGTACTTC.

This clonotype is labeled medium-sized (0.01 to 0.1%). The chain employs TRBV5-1 and TRBJ1-1, with TRBD1 identical over 7 bases. CDR1 SGHRS and CDR2 YFSETQ come from the germline V gene. There are 15 residues in the CDR3. V lost 4 bases and J lost 0; bases outside the gene matches: 6. CDR3 region: CASSADRPLNTEAFF. CDR3 DNA: TGCGCCAGCAGCGCGGACAGGCCTCTGAACACTGAAGCTTTCTTT.

On this clonotype itself: This may be a read error, as it is one base from a much larger clone. The chain is built from TRBV5-1 and TRBJ2-3; D is perhaps TRBD2 (5 bases). Germline CDR1 reads SGHRS; CDR2 reads YFSETQ. CDR3 length: 16 amino acids. V was pared by 2 bases and J by 1 base, with 14 bases between. The CDR3 sequence is CASSLSGKPCTDTQYF. CDR3 nucleotides: TGCGCCAGCAGCTTATCCGGGAAACCATGCACAGATACGCAGTATTTT. Looking up the rest from reference TRBV5-1 and TRBJ2-3 gives the full variable domain: KAGVTQTPRYLIKTRGQQVTLSCSPISGHRSVSWYQQTPGQGLQFLFEYFSETQRNKGNFPGRFSGRQFSNSRSEMNVSTLELGDSALYLCASSLSGKPCTDTQYFGPGTRLTVL.

This clonotype was found many times. The chain employs TRBV20-1 and TRBJ1-6; TRBD1 matches 7 bases. Per the germline V gene, CDR1 is DFQATT and CDR2 is SNEGSKA (reference sequence). The CDR3 extends over 13 amino acids. The J segment lost 7 bases and the V segment lost 5 bases, leaving 5 bases of the junction unmatched. Here the CDR3 reads CSAEGQPNSPLHF. In DNA, the CDR3 is TGCAGTGCTGAGGGACAGCCAAATTCACCCCTCCACTTT.

This clonotype appeared a few times. The chain links TRBV9 to TRBJ1-1; the D gene is possibly TRBD1 (6 bases). The CDR3 extends over 14 amino acids. Trimming took 0 bases from V and 6 from J, leaving 12 bases between them. CDR1 and CDR2 from the germline V gene are SGDLS and YYNGEE. CDR3 nucleotides: TGTGCCAGCAGCGTAGAAGTCAGGGGAGCTGAAGCTTTCTTT. Translating it yields CASSVEVRGAEAFF.

The gene calls are TRBV5-1 and TRBJ2-1; D is unclear. The CDR3 runs 14 residues. Germline V gene lookup returns CDR1 SGHRS and CDR2 YFSETQ. V was shortened by 2 bases and J by 0 bases, with 6 bases between the two germline ends. DNA of the CDR3: TGCGCCAGCAGCTTATCACGCTCCTACAATGAGCAGTTCTTC. Protein product: CASSLSRSYNEQFF.

The rearrangement links TRBV5-1 to TRBJ1-5; D remains unclear. V was shortened by 0 bases and J by 6 bases, with 10 bases between the two germline ends. Germline assignment: CDR1 SGHRS and CDR2 YFSETQ. The CDR3 has 14 amino acids. The CDR3 nucleotides are TGCGCCAGCAGCTTGGGTGTTAATGGTCAGCCCCAGCATTTT. As protein: CASSLGVNGQPQHF.